A single sample gave rise to the 31 T cell receptor beta chains below, sequenced in a study of blood T cell repertoires in COVID-19. Measured with immunoSEQ multiplex PCR; TCRdb has only the in-frame clones, and not every one. The data show approximately 180,000 clones, around nine tenths seen once. The sample taken for sequencing was peripheral blood. The receptors were sampled from a middle-aged man with acute or convalescent COVID-19.

The V gene is TRBV19, the J gene TRBJ1-1; 7 bases agree with TRBD1. With V trimmed by 5 bases and J by 8 bases, 14 bases remained unmatched. There are 15 residues in the CDR3. Germline loops: CDR1 LNHDA, CDR2 SQIVND (reference sequence). The CDR3 is CASSGGSSGQREAFF. CDR3 DNA sequence: TGTGCCAGTAGTGGGGGCTCCTCGGGACAGAGAGAAGCTTTCTTT.

This chain joins TRBV2 and TRBJ1-4; 12 nucleotides match TRBD1. The CDR3 length is 16 residues. The germline V gene encodes CDR1 SNHLY and CDR2 FYNNEI. Trimming took 6 bases from V and 8 from J; bases not matched to a gene: 10. CDR3 in amino acids: CASRQGTGGGMEKLFF. CDR3 coding DNA: TGTGCCAGCAGACAAGGGACAGGGGGCGGAATGGAAAAACTGTTTTTT.

This clone was counted only a few times. The chain is built from TRBV11-2 and TRBJ2-2, with TRBD2 identical over 11 bases. The CDR3 contains 15 residues. Germline V gene lookup returns CDR1 SGHAT and CDR2 FQNNGV. With 2 bases clipped from V and 7 bases from J, the junction kept 3 bases outside the gene matches. The DNA for the CDR3 is TGTGCCAGCAGCTTATTAGCGGGAGGGCACGGGGAGCTGTTTTTT. Translation: CASSLLAGGHGELFF.

The chain carries TRBV12-2 and TRBJ2-7; the table's D call of TRBD1 was not tested on the DNA. TRBV12-2 is shown as a pseudogene. The CDR3 contains 11 residues. CDR3 sequence reads: CASRPTYEQYF. The CDR3 region has the DNA TGTGCAAGTCGCCCAACCTACGAGCAGTACTTC.

The table lists this clone with a count of one. V is TRBV5-1 and J is TRBJ2-5; 8 bases line up with TRBD2. V lost 0 bases and J lost 2; bases outside the gene matches: 6. CDR1 is SGHRS, CDR2 YFSETQ, per germline. The length of the CDR3 is 16 residues. The CDR3: CASSLGSSGLQETQYF. The CDR3 region has the DNA TGCGCCAGCAGCTTGGGCTCTAGCGGGCTACAAGAGACCCAGTACTTC.

The V gene is TRBV11-2, the J gene TRBJ2-2; 12 bases are shared with TRBD2. V shed 7 bases and J 7 bases; nucleotides not matched to a gene: 7. CDR3 length: 15 amino acids. CDR1 is SGHAT, CDR2 FQNNGV, per germline. Here the CDR3 reads CASTRTSGTLGELFF. CDR3 DNA sequence: TGTGCCAGCACCAGGACTAGCGGGACTCTCGGGGAGCTGTTTTTT. Full variable domain (missing parts from reference TRBV11-2 and TRBJ2-2): EAGVAQSPRYKIIEKRQSVAFWCNPISGHATLYWYQQILGQGPKLLIQFQNNGVVDDSQLPKDRFSAERLKGVDSTLKIQPAKLEDSAVYLCASTRTSGTLGELFFGEGSRLTVL.

The J gene is TRBJ2-7, the V gene TRBV14; 9 bases fit TRBD1. Germline V gives CDR1 SGHDN, CDR2 FVKESK. The CDR3 runs to 17 residues. With 2 bases clipped from V and 4 bases from J, the junction kept 12 bases outside the gene matches. The CDR3 DNA reads as TGTGCCAGCAGCCAACCAACAGGGGGCCCCCCGGTATACGAGCAGTACGTC. It specifies CASSQPTGGPPVYEQYV.

This clone was picked up one time. The rearrangement links TRBV5-4 to TRBJ1-1, with 7 bases that match TRBD1. With V trimmed by 4 bases and J by 1 base, 4 bases remained unmatched. The CDR3 consists of 14 residues. Germline V gives CDR1 SGHNT, CDR2 YYREEE (reference sequence). CDR3: CASSRGQANTEAFF. In DNA, the CDR3 is TGTGCCAGCAGCCGTGGACAGGCGAACACTGAAGCTTTCTTT.

The chain couples TRBV29-1 to TRBJ1-5, with D maybe TRBD1 (5 bases). In germline, CDR1 is SQVTM, CDR2 ANQGSEA. This CDR3 is built from 15 residues. V was cut by 0 bases and J by 2 bases, with 11 bases left in between. In DNA, the CDR3 is TGCAGCGTTGAAGATCTTTGCAGGGGCAATCAGCCCCAGCATTTT. Translating gives CSVEDLCRGNQPQHF.

The chain combines TRBV7-8 with TRBJ2-7, with D possibly matching TRBD1 (6 bases). Germline CDR1 reads SGHVS; CDR2 reads FQNEAQ. The length of the CDR3 is 14 residues. Between the trimmed V and J ends, which lost 2 bases and 2 bases, there was a span of 10 bases. The CDR3: CASSLSGGPYEQYV. CDR3 bases: TGTGCCAGCAGCTTATCTGGGGGCCCCTACGAGCAGTACGTC.

This clone is a singleton in its sample. The chain has TRBV5-4 and TRBJ2-6; TRBD1 might be the D (6 bases). There are 17 residues in the CDR3. Germline V gene lookup returns CDR1 SGHNT and CDR2 YYREEE (reference sequence). Trimming took off 0 bases at V and 0 bases at J, with 10 bases between the two ends. CDR3 sequence: CASSLDGQTSGANVLTF. The CDR3 DNA follows: TGTGCCAGCAGCTTGGATGGACAGACCTCTGGGGCCAACGTCCTGACTTTC.

V is TRBV18 and J is TRBJ2-5, with a possible D match to TRBD1 (6 bases). Germline CDR1 and CDR2: KGHSH and LQKENI. The CDR3 loop spans 16 amino acids. Trimming stripped 6 bases from V and 0 bases from J, with 17 bases between. This CDR3 is CASSPYGQGNQETQYF. The DNA for the CDR3 is TGTGCCAGCTCGCCTTACGGGCAGGGGAACCAAGAGACCCAGTACTTC.

This chain links TRBV16 with TRBJ1-1; D is perhaps TRBD1 (5 bases). There are 14 residues in the CDR3. Germline V gives CDR1 KGHSY, CDR2 FQNENV. V gave up 3 bases and J gave up 1 base, with 9 bases separating them. The CDR3 nucleotides are TGTGCCAGCAGCCAGGGTGGGGCGAACACTGAAGCTTTCTTT. This translates into CASSQGGANTEAFF.

The CDR3 coding sequence is TGTGCCAGCAAAACCCTCGCAGGCGGGGAGCTGTTTTTT. Translated: CASKTLAGGELFF. This chain uses TRBV28 with TRBJ2-2; D is uncertain. The CDR3 loop spans 13 amino acids. V was shortened by 7 bases and J by 7 bases, with 13 bases between the two germline ends. Germline V gene lookup returns CDR1 MDHEN and CDR2 SYDVKM.

This clone was picked up one time. This CDR3 is CASSLWTRGDTQYF. The CDR3 region has the DNA TGTGCCAGCAGTTTATGGACTCGAGGGGATACGCAGTATTTT. V and J are TRBV27 and TRBJ2-3; maybe TRBD2 (5 bases). CDR1 is MNHEY, CDR2 SMNVEV, per germline (reference sequence). V lost 1 base and J 6 bases, leaving 11 bases between the germline ends. CDR3 size: 14 residues.

V and J are TRBV30 and TRBJ1-2; D unclear. The V end was cut by 0 bases, the J end by 4 bases, with 6 bases between. Germline-derived CDR1 and CDR2 are GTSNPN and SVGIG (reference sequence). This CDR3 is 12 amino acids long. CDR3 region: CAWSVWSYGYTF. The CDR3 DNA reads TGTGCCTGGAGTGTGTGGAGCTATGGCTACACCTTC.

The chain employs TRBV7-3 and TRBJ1-1; D call uncertain. The CDR3 length is 14 residues. V lost 5 bases to trimming and J lost 6 bases, with 16 bases between them. Germline V gene lookup returns CDR1 SGHTA and CDR2 FQGTGA. The CDR3 region has the DNA TGTGCCAGCAGCCCTGCTCGTCGAGGCGCTGAAGCTTTCTTT. Its protein is CASSPARRGAEAFF.

V usage is TRBV21-1 and J usage is TRBJ2-2; no check of the table's D call, TRBD1, against the DNA was made. TRBV21-1 is an annotated pseudogene. This CDR3 is 17 amino acids long. CDR3 loop: CASSTRTGEDNTGELFF. The CDR3 DNA sequence: TGTGCCAGCAGCACAAGGACAGGGGAAGATAACACCGGGGAGCTGTTTTTT.

This clone occurred once. This chain links TRBV7-3 with TRBJ2-2; 12 positions agree with TRBD2. The CDR3 length is 18 residues. Germline V gene lookup returns CDR1 SGHTA and CDR2 FQGTGA. Trimming at V came to 5 bases and at J to 1 base, leaving 8 bases not matched to a gene. CDR3 in amino acids: CASSQWASGRVNTGELFF. CDR3 DNA sequence: TGTGCCAGCAGCCAATGGGCTAGCGGGAGGGTGAACACCGGGGAGCTGTTTTTT.

This clone was observed a single time. The rearrangement uses TRBV10-3 and TRBJ2-1, with 8 bases that match TRBD2. With V trimmed by 3 bases and J by 8 bases, 6 bases remained unmatched. Germline CDR1 and CDR2: ENHRY and SYGVKD. There are 14 residues in the CDR3. The CDR3 bases are TGTGCCATCAGTGACAAAGCGGGAGTTGATGAGCAGTTCTTC. Translation: CAISDKAGVDEQFF.

The V call is TRBV29-1, the J call TRBJ2-7; TRBD1 might be the D (5 bases). Germline V CDR1 and CDR2: SQVTM, ANQGSEA. V lost 5 bases and J lost 3, with 8 bases in between. The CDR3 loop spans 11 amino acids. The CDR3 loop is CSVRRGYEQYF. The CDR3 nucleotides read TGCAGCGTTCGAAGGGGCTACGAGCAGTACTTC.

The table lists this clone with a few counts. V and J are TRBV28 and TRBJ1-1, with a tentative D call TRBD1 (5 bases). The germline V gene encodes CDR1 MDHEN and CDR2 SYDVKM. The CDR3 runs 15 residues. V lost 4 bases and J lost 5, with 17 bases in between. The CDR3 is CASSYGSGGRTEAFF. The CDR3 DNA follows: TGTGCCAGCAGTTATGGCTCCGGGGGAAGGACTGAAGCTTTCTTT.

V and J are TRBV28 and TRBJ2-1, with 9 bases that match TRBD2. V shed 5 bases, J shed 2 bases, and the junction held 10 bases outside the gene matches. This CDR3 is built from 17 residues. Germline CDR1 is MDHEN and CDR2 is SYDVKM. CDR3 coding DNA: TGTGCCAGCAGTCCGGGACTAGCTCCAGCTCCCTACAATGAGCAGTTCTTC. It is translated as CASSPGLAPAPYNEQFF.

This chain connects TRBV7-9 to TRBJ1-3; 12 bases match TRBD1. Germline V gene lookup returns CDR1 SEHNR and CDR2 FQNEAQ (reference sequence). Unmatched junction bases numbered 8, after V lost 5 bases and J lost 3 bases. This CDR3 has 17 residues. CDR3 in amino acids: CASSPGTGGMSGNTIYF. CDR3 bases: TGTGCCAGCAGCCCCGGGACAGGGGGCATGAGTGGAAACACCATATATTTT.

The gene calls are TRBV9 and TRBJ1-3; unclear D gene. The CDR3 is made up of 15 amino acids. Trimming took 0 bases from V and 4 from J, leaving 11 bases between them. The germline V gene has CDR1 SGDLS and CDR2 YYNGEE. DNA for the CDR3: TGTGCCAGCAGCGTAGGAGGGATACCCGGAAACACCATATATTTT. It specifies CASSVGGIPGNTIYF.

This clone was picked up one time. This rearrangement joins TRBV28 to TRBJ1-2, with a tentative D call TRBD1 (6 bases). From germline, CDR1 is MDHEN and CDR2 SYDVKM. The CDR3 runs 14 residues. Trimming left V 3 bases short and J 3 bases short, with 11 bases between. CDR3 residues: CASSLGGQYYGYTF. The CDR3 coding sequence is TGTGCCAGCAGTTTGGGCGGACAGTACTATGGCTACACCTTC.

The rearrangement uses TRBV9 and TRBJ2-7; 11 bases agree with TRBD2. CDR3 length equals 15 residues. After removal of 3 bases from V and 2 bases from J, the junction contained 4 bases not matched to a gene. Per germline, CDR1 SGDLS and CDR2 YYNGEE. This CDR3 is CASSAGLAATYEQYF. DNA of the CDR3: TGTGCCAGCAGCGCGGGACTAGCGGCAACCTACGAGCAGTACTTC.

The chain links TRBV4-3 to TRBJ2-2, with D uncertain. V was shortened by 1 base and J by 4 bases, with 7 bases between the two germline ends. This CDR3 region has 14 residues. Germline CDR1 reads LGHNA; CDR2 reads YSLEER. In DNA, the CDR3 is TGCGCCAGCAGCCAAGGACACCGCACCGGGGAGCTGTTTTTT. Amino acids: CASSQGHRTGELFF.

With respect to this clone: The same CDR3 can be traced to other DNA sequences in this sample. The chain combines TRBV5-1 with TRBJ2-1; no firm D call. V was clipped by 0 bases and J by 4 bases, with 8 bases between them. The CDR3 runs 14 residues. Germline CDR1 and CDR2: SGHRS and YFSETQ. CDR3 residues: CASSLGQTYNEQFF. The CDR3 DNA sequence: TGCGCCAGCAGCTTGGGGCAGACTTACAATGAGCAGTTCTTC. Full variable domain (missing parts from reference TRBV5-1 and TRBJ2-1): KAGVTQTPRYLIKTRGQQVTLSCSPISGHRSVSWYQQTPGQGLQFLFEYFSETQRNKGNFPGRFSGRQFSNSRSEMNVSTLELGDSALYLCASSLGQTYNEQFFGPGTRLTVL.

V is TRBV4-3 and J is TRBJ1-2, with D possibly TRBD1 on 6 matching bases. V was shortened by 5 bases and J by 1 base, with 20 bases between the two germline ends. This CDR3 has 17 amino acids. The germline V gene encodes CDR1 LGHNA and CDR2 YSLEER. The CDR3 spells CASSLQIGGANNYGYTF. The CDR3 DNA reads TGCGCCAGCAGCTTACAGATCGGGGGGGCTAATAACTATGGCTACACCTTC.

This chain connects TRBV29-1 to TRBJ2-1; the D gene is possibly TRBD2 (5 bases). V dropped 6 bases and J dropped 4 bases, with 16 bases sitting between them. From germline, CDR1 is SQVTM and CDR2 ANQGSEA. CDR3 length equals 14 residues. The CDR3 DNA reads as TGCAGCGTAGTACAGCGGATGTCATACAATGAGCAGTTCTTC. This codes for CSVVQRMSYNEQFF.